Below, 30 T cell receptor beta chains from the same sample are listed, as sequenced in a study of cytomegalovirus exposure and HLA in healthy donors. Amplification used 60 Vbeta primers and 13 Jbeta primers. TCRdb keeps only in-frame clones here, not all; method: immunoSEQ multiplex PCR. The sample contains 150,000 to 200,000 clones, roughly 75% of which appear only once. The specimen was PBMCs. Receptors originate from a male donor in good health and CMV-seronegative.

The genes are TRBV19 and TRBJ1-2; a weak D match, TRBD1 (5 bases). The CDR3 loop spans 12 amino acids. V was shortened by 5 bases and J by 7 bases, with 11 bases between the two germline ends. Germline V CDR1 and CDR2: LNHDA, SQIVND (reference sequence). The CDR3 nucleotides read TGTGCCAGTAGTTGGAGGGGAAGTGGCTACACCTTC. This encodes CASSWRGSGYTF. The whole variable domain, remainder taken from reference TRBV19 and TRBJ1-2, is DGGITQSPKYLFRKEGQNVTLSCEQNLNHDAMYWYRQDPGQGLRLIYYSQIVNDFQKGDIAEGYSVSREKKESFPLTVTSAQKNPTAFYLCASSWRGSGYTFGSGTRLTVV.

This rearrangement joins TRBV2 to TRBJ2-3; TRBD1 matches 7 bases. V shed 8 bases, J shed 5 bases, and the junction held 10 bases outside the gene matches. The CDR3 consists of 14 residues. Germline CDR1 reads SNHLY; CDR2 reads FYNNEI. CDR3 sequence: CASGTGVVIDTQYF. The CDR3 nucleotides are TGTGCCAGCGGTACAGGGGTTGTAATAGATACGCAGTATTTT.

This clone showed up just a few times. J is TRBJ2-2 and V is TRBV6-1; D is ambiguous. Deletions cut 2 bases from V and 3 bases from J, with 4 bases between. Germline values: CDR1 MNHNS, CDR2 SASEGT. The CDR3 has 13 amino acids. Here the CDR3 reads CASSEQDTGELFF. CDR3 coding DNA: TGTGCCAGCAGTGAACAGGACACCGGGGAGCTGTTTTTT.

The rearrangement links TRBV9 to TRBJ2-5, with D maybe TRBD1 (6 bases). V lost 3 bases, J lost 6 bases, and 15 bases lay in between. From germline, CDR1 is SGDLS and CDR2 YYNGEE. The CDR3 has 14 residues. The CDR3 loop reads CASSAHVGAQTQYF. CDR3 DNA sequence: TGTGCCAGCAGCGCCCATGTGGGGGCTCAGACCCAGTACTTC.

The genes are TRBV6-5 and TRBJ1-5; TRBD1 is a possible D gene (6 bases). The CDR3 extends over 16 amino acids. Trimming removed 3 bases at V and 0 bases at J, with 12 bases between. Germline loops: CDR1 MNHEY, CDR2 SVGAGI. CDR3 in DNA: TGTGCCAGCAGTTATGGGACACCTTATAGCAATCAGCCCCAGCATTTT. Translation gives CASSYGTPYSNQPQHF.

V and J are TRBV7-9 and TRBJ2-7; 7 bases line up with TRBD1. The V gene end was trimmed by 6 bases and the J gene end by 2 bases; junction bases not matched to a gene: 10. The CDR3 length is 15 residues. Germline V gene sequence: CDR1 SEHNR, CDR2 FQNEAQ (reference sequence). CDR3 in amino acids: CASRPVQGEPYEQYF. For the CDR3, the DNA is TGTGCCAGCAGGCCAGTCCAGGGGGAGCCCTACGAGCAGTACTTC.

This clone was observed a few times. V usage is TRBV7-9 and J usage is TRBJ2-3; 14 positions agree with TRBD2. Unmatched junction bases numbered 6, after V lost 6 bases and J lost 4 bases. Germline-derived CDR1 and CDR2 are SEHNR and FQNEAQ (reference sequence). The CDR3 consists of 16 residues. DNA for the CDR3: TGTGCCAGCAGTTTAACGACTAGCGGGGGGGCAGATACGCAGTATTTT. It translates to CASSLTTSGGADTQYF.

The gene calls are TRBV6-5 and TRBJ2-1; 11 nucleotides align to TRBD1. The CDR3 covers 14 residues. V trimming: 7 bases; J trimming: 6 bases; junction bases outside the gene matches: 5. From germline, CDR1 is MNHEY and CDR2 SVGAGI. The CDR3 reads CASNPGQGGNEQFF. As DNA, the CDR3 is TGTGCCAGCAACCCGGGACAGGGGGGCAATGAGCAGTTCTTC.

The chain combines TRBV4-1 with TRBJ2-7, with TRBD1 identical over 8 bases. Germline loops: CDR1 MGHRA, CDR2 YSYEKL. The CDR3 is 14 amino acids. Losses at the gene ends were 3 bases for V and 6 bases for J; bases not matched to a gene: 7. This chain's CDR3 is CASSQGGQGGEQYF. The CDR3 DNA reads TGCGCCAGCAGCCAGGGAGGACAGGGAGGCGAGCAGTACTTC.

This rearrangement joins TRBV6-6 to TRBJ1-6, with no clear D. The CDR3 has 16 residues. V gave up 2 bases and J gave up 0 bases, with 8 bases separating them. The germline V gene has CDR1 MNHNY and CDR2 SVGAGI (reference sequence). The CDR3 DNA reads TGTGCCAGCAGTTACGCGGAATTCTCCTATAATTCACCCCTCCACTTT. Translation gives CASSYAEFSYNSPLHF.

This clone was detected only once. The same CDR3 is also encoded by other DNA sequences in this sample. The rearrangement uses TRBV18 and TRBJ2-5; D is ambiguous. V was shortened by 2 bases and J by 4 bases, with 5 bases between the two germline ends. The CDR3 is 12 residues long. Germline values: CDR1 KGHSH, CDR2 LQKENI. The DNA for the CDR3 is TGTGCCAGCTCACCATCTCGAGAGACCCAGTACTTC. This gives the protein CASSPSRETQYF.

Details on this clone: The same CDR3 can be traced to other DNA sequences in this sample. The chain has TRBV7-6 and TRBJ2-5; TRBD2 matches at 7 bases. The V and J ends lost 5 bases and 5 bases, in that order; junction bases with no gene match: 2. CDR1 and CDR2 (germline): SGHVS, FNYEAQ. This CDR3 is built from 12 residues. CDR3 in DNA: TGTGCCAGCAGCGGGGGAGGGGAGACCCAGTACTTC. Protein product: CASSGGGETQYF.

The V and J genes are TRBV4-2 and TRBJ2-7; 9 positions agree with TRBD1. There are 16 residues in the CDR3. With 0 bases clipped from V and 4 bases from J, the junction kept 7 bases outside the gene matches. Germline CDR1 LGHNA, CDR2 YNFKEQ. CDR3 loop: CASSQDGTGQLYEQYF. CDR3 nucleotides: TGTGCCAGCAGCCAAGATGGGACAGGGCAATTATACGAGCAGTACTTC.

The chain is built from TRBV4-2 and TRBJ2-7, with 12 bases aligning to TRBD1. Germline V lookup: CDR1 LGHNA, CDR2 YNFKEQ. V dropped 3 bases and J dropped 6; count of bases not matched to a gene: 9. The CDR3 runs 16 residues. The CDR3: CASSHSTGQGACEQYF. CDR3 in DNA: TGTGCCAGCAGCCACTCAACGGGACAGGGGGCTTGCGAGCAGTACTTC.

J is TRBJ2-2 and V is TRBV6-5; no firm D call. Germline V CDR1 and CDR2: MNHEY, SVGAGI. This CDR3 contains 15 residues. V lost 0 bases to trimming and J lost 6 bases, with 11 bases between them. CDR3 sequence: CASSYSTSLPGELFF. The CDR3 region has the DNA TGTGCCAGCAGTTACTCGACAAGCCTTCCCGGGGAGCTGTTTTTT.

The DNA for the CDR3 is TGTGCCAGCAGGGGACTAGCGGGGATTAATGAGCAGTTCTTC. Encoded protein: CASRGLAGINEQFF. The chain is built from TRBV2 and TRBJ2-1; 13 bases are shared with TRBD2. J was trimmed by 7 bases and V by 6 bases; bases with no gene match: 3. The CDR3 contains 14 residues. Looked up from germline, CDR1 is SNHLY and CDR2 is FYNNEI.

This clone has only one observation. The chain carries TRBV5-1 and TRBJ2-5, with D unresolved. The CDR3 covers 15 residues. Germline V gene lookup returns CDR1 SGHRS and CDR2 YFSETQ. With 0 bases removed from V and 0 bases from J, the gap between germline ends came to 9 bases. In DNA form, the CDR3 reads TGCGCCAGCAGCTTGGGTGGCAGTCACCAAGAGACCCAGTACTTC. Protein: CASSLGGSHQETQYF. The entire variable domain, with the rest obtained from reference TRBV5-1 and TRBJ2-5, is as follows: KAGVTQTPRYLIKTRGQQVTLSCSPISGHRSVSWYQQTPGQGLQFLFEYFSETQRNKGNFPGRFSGRQFSNSRSEMNVSTLELGDSALYLCASSLGGSHQETQYFGPGTRLLVL.

About this clone itself: An end of the junction differs from the germline gene, which may be a read error. The J gene is TRBJ2-7, the V gene TRBV7-9; 9 nucleotides match TRBD2. The germline V gene encodes CDR1 SEHNR and CDR2 FQNEAQ (reference sequence). This CDR3 has 15 amino acids. The CDR3 DNA reads TGTTCCAGCAGCTTAGAGGGGACTAGCTCGTCCGAGCAGTACTTC. Translating it yields CSSSLEGTSSSEQYF.

This clone was seen only a few times. The rearrangement joins TRBV7-8 to TRBJ2-7, with 7 positions matching TRBD1. The J segment lost 2 bases and the V segment lost 4 bases, leaving 2 bases of the junction unmatched. The CDR3 covers 13 residues. Germline V gives CDR1 SGHVS, CDR2 FQNEAQ. The CDR3 here is CASSSQGTYEQYF. DNA of the CDR3: TGTGCCAGCAGCTCACAGGGGACCTACGAGCAGTACTTC.

The chain carries TRBV7-8 and TRBJ2-3; the match to TRBD1 covers 10 bases. The trim removed 5 bases at V and 3 bases at J, leaving 11 bases unmatched. The CDR3 has 17 residues. CDR1 is SGHVS, CDR2 FQNEAQ, per germline. The CDR3 loop reads CASSVTSGTGETDTQYF. CDR3 DNA sequence: TGTGCCAGCAGCGTAACTTCCGGGACAGGGGAGACAGATACGCAGTATTTT.

Of note for this clone: Other nucleotide sequences in the sample specify the same CDR3. The genes are TRBV9 and TRBJ1-1; D is uncertain. The CDR3 covers 14 residues. Germline CDR1 is SGDLS and CDR2 is YYNGEE. V was trimmed by 0 bases and J by 3 bases, leaving 9 bases between them. CDR3 nucleotides: TGTGCCAGCAGCGTAGTTCGGTCGGACACTGAAGCTTTCTTT. The encoded protein is CASSVVRSDTEAFF.

V gene TRBV27 combines with J gene TRBJ1-5, with 8 nucleotides matching TRBD1. The CDR3 contains 16 residues. Unmatched junction bases numbered 9, after V lost 6 bases and J lost 2 bases. The germline CDR1 and CDR2 sequences are MNHEY and SMNVEV (reference sequence). The CDR3 sequence is CASSHTEGQGNQPQHF. CDR3 DNA sequence: TGTGCCAGCAGCCACACCGAGGGACAGGGCAATCAGCCCCAGCATTTT.

This clone occurred a few times. The V call is TRBV5-6, the J call TRBJ2-1; D uncertain. The CDR3 runs 13 residues. The germline CDR1 and CDR2 sequences are SGHDT and YYEEEE. The V and J ends lost 0 bases and 3 bases respectively, with 4 bases between them. CDR3 sequence: CASSLVVYNEQFF. The CDR3 DNA follows: TGTGCCAGCAGCTTGGTCGTCTACAATGAGCAGTTCTTC. The entire variable domain, with the rest obtained from reference TRBV5-6 and TRBJ2-1, is as follows: DAGVTQSPTHLIKTRGQQVTLRCSPKSGHDTVSWYQQALGQGPQFIFQYYEEEERQRGNFPDRFSGHQFPNYSSELNVNALLLGDSALYLCASSLVVYNEQFFGPGTRLTVL.

This chain joins TRBV28 and TRBJ2-1; TRBD1 might be the D (5 bases). This CDR3 comprises 13 residues. Trimming left V 3 bases short and J 5 bases short, with 8 bases between. The germline V gene encodes CDR1 MDHEN and CDR2 SYDVKM. CDR3 DNA: TGTGCCAGCAGTTTGTCCAGGGACAATGAGCAGTTCTTC. Residues: CASSLSRDNEQFF.

This clone was seen repeatedly, ten times or more. V is TRBV6-6 and J is TRBJ1-3; no reliable D call. The germline CDR1 and CDR2 sequences are MNHNY and SVGAGI (reference sequence). The CDR3 is 16 residues long. V was clipped by 2 bases and J by 7 bases, with 18 bases between them. Here the CDR3 DNA reads TGTGCCAGCAGTTACGAGCCCCGGCAAGAGGGTAACACCATATATTTT. It translates to CASSYEPRQEGNTIYF.

The chain links TRBV10-3 to TRBJ2-1; 8 nucleotides agree with TRBD2. V gave up 6 bases and J gave up 7 bases; unmatched junction bases: 5. The CDR3 sequence is 13 residues long. Germline-derived CDR1 and CDR2 are ENHRY and SYGVKD. The CDR3 coding sequence is TGTGCCATCAGAGAGCGGGAGCGGAATGAGCAGTTCTTC. It is translated as CAIRERERNEQFF.

The chain has TRBV30 and TRBJ2-1, with a weak D call TRBD1 (6 bases). Trimming removed 2 bases at V and 4 bases at J, with 15 bases between. The germline V gene encodes CDR1 GTSNPN and CDR2 SVGIG (reference sequence). This CDR3 is built from 15 residues. The CDR3 sequence is CAWSRRGGQYNEQFF. The CDR3 region has the DNA TGTGCCTGGAGTCGACGTGGGGGACAATACAATGAGCAGTTCTTC.

As to this clone: A much larger clone lies one base from this, so it may be a read error. Other nucleotide sequences from this sample produce the same CDR3. The chain carries TRBV9 and TRBJ2-7, with D hard to call. The V end was cut by 3 bases, the J end by 0 bases, with 4 bases between. The germline CDR1 and CDR2 sequences are SGDLS and YYNGEE. CDR3 size: 12 residues. CDR3 protein: CASSGSSYEQYF. CDR3 bases: TGTGCCAGCAGCGGGAGCTCCTACGAGCAGTACTTC.

The V call is TRBV19, the J call TRBJ1-1; D perhaps matches TRBD1 (6 bases). Germline V lookup: CDR1 LNHDA, CDR2 SQIVND (reference sequence). V was clipped by 6 bases and J by 1 base, with 15 bases between them. The CDR3 is made up of 15 amino acids. The CDR3 loop reads CASRRNRETNTEAFF. In DNA form, the CDR3 reads TGTGCCAGTAGGAGGAACAGGGAAACGAACACTGAAGCTTTCTTT.

This rearrangement joins TRBV4-2 to TRBJ1-1; no reliable D call. The CDR3 totals 14 residues. V was shortened by 3 bases and J by 12 bases, with 20 bases between the two germline ends. The germline CDR1 and CDR2 sequences are LGHNA and YNFKEQ. Here the CDR3 reads CASSQEPTEVLTFF. CDR3 nucleotides: TGTGCCAGCAGCCAGGAACCAACGGAGGTGCTGACTTTCTTT.